Listed here are 22 T cell receptor beta chains from one sample, sequenced in a study of shared clonotypes between healthy human individuals. The method was immunoSEQ multiplex PCR; TCRdb's version includes in-frame clones alone and lacks a portion of them. The table includes 450,000 to 500,000 clones, over 75% detected once. The sample comprised PBMCs. These receptors originate from a woman in her thirties or forties in good health. Some clones in this sample may be carry-over from other donors' samples.

The chain combines TRBV5-1 with TRBJ2-3; 8 positions match TRBD2. In germline, CDR1 is SGHRS, CDR2 YFSETQ. The CDR3 extends over 16 amino acids. Losses at the gene ends were 4 bases for V and 2 bases for J; bases not matched to a gene: 9. This CDR3 reads CASSLFSGINTDTQYF. The CDR3 bases are TGCGCCAGCAGCCTATTTAGCGGGATTAACACAGATACGCAGTATTTT.

Concerning this clone: A far larger clone is just one base off, so this is likely a read error. The rearrangement joins TRBV27 to TRBJ2-7, with a possible D match to TRBD1 (5 bases). This CDR3 has 14 residues. Germline loops: CDR1 MNHEY, CDR2 SMNVEV (reference sequence). Trimming removed 2 bases from V and 4 bases from J, with 12 bases in between. The CDR3 nucleotides read TGTGCCAGCAGTTTAAAAAGGGGCTGGTACGAGCAGTACTTC. Its translation is CASSLKRGWYEQYF.

The rearrangement uses TRBV30 and TRBJ2-5; D assignment may be TRBD1 or TRBD2 (6 bases each). The V end lost 8 bases, the J end lost 1 base, and 11 bases lay between the germline ends. The germline V gene encodes CDR1 GTSNPN and CDR2 SVGIG (reference sequence). The CDR3 extends over 12 amino acids. The CDR3 spells CAGGGTQETQYF. In nucleotides, the CDR3 is TGTGCCGGGGGCGGGACCCAAGAGACCCAGTACTTC.

This sequence joins TRBV5-6 and TRBJ2-1; 7 nucleotides line up with TRBD2. In germline, CDR1 is SGHDT, CDR2 YYEEEE. V shed 1 base and J 3 bases; nucleotides not matched to a gene: 10. This CDR3 has 17 residues. The DNA of the CDR3 is TGTGCCAGCAGCTTGTCCCTTGGCGGGAGATTCTACAATGAGCAGTTCTTC. This gives the protein CASSLSLGGRFYNEQFF.

This clone was seen a handful of times. This chain links TRBV7-9 with TRBJ2-7; D is possibly TRBD1 (6 bases). CDR1 and CDR2 (germline): SEHNR, FQNEAQ (reference sequence). The CDR3 extends over 13 amino acids. With 5 bases removed from V and 3 bases from J, the gap between germline ends came to 11 bases. The CDR3 protein is CASSIRTDYEQYF. For the CDR3, the DNA is TGTGCCAGCAGCATTAGGACAGACTACGAGCAGTACTTC.

As for this clone: This sequence is one base from a far larger clone and is likely a read error. The V gene is TRBV4-2, the J gene TRBJ1-5; D is ambiguous. This CDR3 has 13 residues. Germline CDR1 LGHNA, CDR2 YNFKEQ. CDR3 in amino acids: CASSQEDNQSQHF. CDR3 DNA: TGTGCCAGCAGCCAAGAGGATAATCAGTCCCAGCATTTT.

This clone was observed many times. Other DNA sequences in the same sample also yield this CDR3. The genes are TRBV6-6 and TRBJ1-5; D not certain. The CDR3 length is 15 residues. Trimming stripped 4 bases from V and 0 bases from J, with 10 bases between. Germline loops: CDR1 MNHNY, CDR2 SVGAGI (reference sequence). The CDR3 sequence is CASSFGANSNQPQHF. For the CDR3, the DNA is TGTGCCAGCAGTTTCGGCGCTAATAGCAATCAGCCCCAGCATTTT.

As for this clone: One end of the junction varies from germline; a read error may be responsible. The genes are TRBV30 and TRBJ1-1; D gene unclear. The germline V gene has CDR1 GTSNPN and CDR2 SVGIG (reference sequence). There are 16 residues in the CDR3. The CDR3 loop reads CACSVPSPSGNTEAFF. DNA for the CDR3: TGTGCCTGTAGTGTACCGTCCCCTTCGGGGAACACTGAAGCTTTCTTC.

The table lists this clone with a count of one. With only one base between it and a far larger clone, this is likely a read error. This CDR3 is also generated by other DNA sequences in the sample. V is TRBV11-2 and J is TRBJ2-5; unclear D gene. The germline V gene has CDR1 SGHAT and CDR2 FQNNGV. There are 15 residues in the CDR3. The CDR3 spells CASSSSGAPQETQYF. CDR3 in DNA: TGCGCCAGCAGCTCCTCCGGTGCACCCCAAGAGACCCAGTACTTC.

A word on this clone: A much larger clone differs by one base, so this may be a read error. The conserved phenylalanine or tryptophan is not found at the CDR3 terminus, so this likely reflects a read error. The rearrangement joins TRBV5-1 to TRBJ2-2; 8 nucleotides line up with TRBD1. The V and J ends lost 1 base and 6 bases, in that order; junction bases with no gene match: 2. The germline gives CDR1 SGHRS, CDR2 YFSETQ. The CDR3 consists of 14 residues. CDR3 coding DNA: TGCGCCAGCAGCTTGTCAGGGGGCCCCGGGGAGCTGTTTCTT. Its translation is CASSLSGGPGELFL.

The CDR3 coding sequence is TGTGCCAGCATTGGGGGAAGGGGACTATGGGGAAACACCATATATTTT. Translated, it gives CASIGGRGLWGNTIYF. The chain employs TRBV28 and TRBJ1-3; maybe TRBD1 (5 bases). CDR1 MDHEN and CDR2 SYDVKM come from the germline V gene. Trimming took 7 bases from V and 4 from J, leaving 20 bases between them. This CDR3 has 16 amino acids.

Worth noting for this clone: Other DNA variants within this sample encode the same CDR3. V is TRBV6-1 and J is TRBJ2-7; D is uncertain. The CDR3 covers 10 residues. Looked up from germline, CDR1 is MNHNS and CDR2 is SASEGT. Deletions cut 6 bases from V and 4 bases from J, with 4 bases between. The CDR3 here is CASSLYEQYF. DNA of the CDR3: TGTGCCAGCAGCCTTTACGAGCAGTACTTC.

The sample holds one count of this clone. The gene calls are TRBV6-1 and TRBJ2-7; 7 positions match TRBD2. The J segment lost 1 base and the V segment lost 0 bases, leaving 6 bases of the junction unmatched. Germline CDR1 and CDR2: MNHNS and SASEGT. This CDR3 contains 16 residues. The CDR3 spells CASSEAWAGVSYEQYF. CDR3 coding DNA: TGTGCCAGCAGTGAAGCGTGGGCGGGGGTATCCTACGAGCAGTACTTC.

The rearrangement uses TRBV5-1 and TRBJ1-2; the match to TRBD1 covers 9 bases. The J segment lost 2 bases and the V segment lost 2 bases, leaving 10 bases of the junction unmatched. The CDR3 loop spans 17 amino acids. Germline CDR1 SGHRS, CDR2 YFSETQ. This chain's CDR3 is CASSLTTGTGKNYGYTF. The CDR3 region has the DNA TGCGCCAGCAGCTTAACCACCGGGACAGGGAAGAACTATGGCTACACCTTC.

This clone was counted many times. The V call is TRBV19, the J call TRBJ1-5; D is undetermined. In germline, CDR1 is LNHDA, CDR2 SQIVND (reference sequence). Trimming stripped 3 bases from V and 6 bases from J, with 6 bases between. The CDR3 runs 12 residues. DNA of the CDR3: TGTGCCAGTAGTATCCCCTCTCAGCCCCAGCATTTT. Translating gives CASSIPSQPQHF.

The V and J genes are TRBV6-5 and TRBJ2-3; D is undetermined. V lost 6 bases, J lost 1 base, and 14 bases lay in between. Germline loops: CDR1 MNHEY, CDR2 SVGAGI. This CDR3 comprises 15 residues. This chain's CDR3 is CASRTPRGGTDTQYF. Here the CDR3 DNA reads TGTGCCAGCAGAACCCCCCGAGGCGGCACAGATACGCAGTATTTT.

The chain combines TRBV19 with TRBJ2-4; the match to TRBD1 covers 8 bases. Unmatched junction bases numbered 7, after V lost 6 bases and J lost 0 bases. Germline lookup yields CDR1 LNHDA and CDR2 SQIVND (reference sequence). This CDR3 region has 16 residues. Written as DNA, the CDR3 is TGTGCCAGTAGCAAAGGACAGGGTGCAGCCAAAAACATTCAGTACTTC. This sequence encodes CASSKGQGAAKNIQYF.

On this clone itself: Other DNA sequences from this sample encode an identical CDR3 as well. This chain joins TRBV19 and TRBJ1-1; 7 bases line up with TRBD1. CDR1 is LNHDA, CDR2 SQIVND, per germline (reference sequence). Germline trimming cut 5 bases from V and 5 bases from J; bases unmatched to any gene: 8. This CDR3 contains 14 residues. The CDR3 reads CASSLGQGGTEAFF. CDR3 nucleotide sequence: TGTGCCAGTAGTTTGGGGCAGGGGGGAACTGAAGCTTTCTTT.

This chain links TRBV11-3 with TRBJ2-1, with TRBD2 matching 11 bases. V lost 3 bases, J lost 5 bases, and 6 bases stayed unmatched. The germline gives CDR1 SGHNT, CDR2 YENEEA. The CDR3 is made up of 16 amino acids. Here the CDR3 DNA reads TGTGCCAGCAGCTTCGCAGGGGGACTAGCGGACAATGAGCAGTTCTTC. Its protein is CASSFAGGLADNEQFF.

The rearrangement joins TRBV18 to TRBJ1-1; possible D gene TRBD1, 5 bases. The germline CDR1 and CDR2 sequences are KGHSH and LQKENI. The CDR3 has 14 amino acids. Trimming cost V 2 bases and J 1 base, with 8 bases left between them. In nucleotides, the CDR3 is TGTGCCAGCTCACCAGGGGCCCAGAACACTGAAGCTTTCTTT. Translation gives CASSPGAQNTEAFF.

This clone was counted ten times or more. V and J are TRBV2 and TRBJ1-1, with D perhaps matching TRBD1 (6 bases). The V gene's germline CDR1 is SNHLY and CDR2 FYNNEI. The CDR3 spans 15 residues. V was trimmed by 2 bases and J by 0 bases, leaving 10 bases between them. The CDR3 protein is CASSEFDRMNTEAFF. The CDR3 DNA follows: TGTGCCAGCAGTGAATTCGACAGGATGAACACTGAAGCTTTCTTT.

Comments on this clone: This likely traces to a read error, being one base from a far larger clone. The chain employs TRBV5-1 and TRBJ2-6; D is perhaps TRBD2 (7 bases). The CDR3 contains 16 residues. Germline assignment: CDR1 SGHRS and CDR2 YFSETQ. The CDR3 region has the DNA TGCGCCAGCAGCACCGGGGGGCTTTCTGGGGCCAACGTCCCGACTTTC. The encoded protein is CASSTGGLSGANVPTF.